This TCR beta chain was documented in a study of beta chain features in type 1 diabetes. Broader study findings: Whether HLA type affects TCRB rearrangement stayed undetermined in the present work. Significant though moderate, a shortening of TCRB CDR3s appeared in all four CD4+ subsets of Type 1 diabetes patients.

Each of the CD4+ naive, central memory, regulatory and stem cell-like memory populations was sorted via CD45RO/CCR7/CD25/CD127/CD95/CD27. This CDR3 spans 15 amino acids. Germline assignment: CDR1 SGHRS and CDR2 YFSETQ. Trimming took off 0 bases at V and 5 bases at J, with 14 bases between the two ends. Remarks on this clone: Its cognate antigen is unknown.

Expressed TCRB transcripts were sequenced after all isolated RNA was converted to cDNA. The table came from immunoSEQ multiplex PCR; TCRdb's copy has only in-frame clones and leaves some out. The table lists 600,000 to 700,000 clones, roughly 13% of them singletons. The TCR sequence derives from a man younger than 35 with type 1 diabetes. The sequenced sample consisted of naive CD4+ T cells from blood. This chain links TRBV5-1 with TRBJ1-1; the D gene is possibly TRBD1 (6 bases). The CDR3 DNA reads TGCGCCAGCAGCTTGGAAAGGGGGGAGAGGACTGAAGCTTTCTTT. It yields the protein CASSLERGERTEAFF. The whole variable domain, filled in from reference TRBV5-1 and TRBJ1-1, reads KAGVTQTPRYLIKTRGQQVTLSCSPISGHRSVSWYQQTPGQGLQFLFEYFSETQRNKGNFPGRFSGRQFSNSRSEMNVSTLELGDSALYLCASSLERGERTEAFFGQGTRLTVV.